The rows below give T cell receptor beta chains drawn from one sample of a study of cytomegalovirus exposure and HLA in healthy donors. Profiled with immunoSEQ multiplex PCR; TCRdb holds only in-frame clones, not every one. The data contain roughly 140,000 clones, roughly 77% of them seen just once; the ten biggest clones take up 3.5%. The sequenced material came from PBMCs. The receptors were gathered from a human donor in good health. CDR3s include the opening cysteine and the closing phenylalanine or tryptophan. The order of the fields is clone size, V gene, D gene, J gene, CDR3 DNA, CDR3 protein. A D gene is named only where the DNA matches it firmly. Size is omitted from some rows. Given values are once, few, many or a class for expanded clones.

NA	TRBV7-9	NA	TRBJ2-1	TGTGCCAGCAGCGCGGGACTGCTATCCTACAATGAGCAGTTCTTC	CASSAGLLSYNEQFF
NA	TRBV6-1	NA	TRBJ1-1	TGTGCCAGCAGTTCACGGGGGGGCCCGAACACTGAAGCTTTCTTT	CASSSRGGPNTEAFF
NA	TRBV19	TRBD1	TRBJ2-7	TGTGCCAGTAGTAGGGGACAGAGCTCCTACGAGCAGTACTTC	CASSRGQSSYEQYF
NA	TRBV29-1	NA	TRBJ1-1	TGCAGCGTTCCCGATGGGGGGGTCGGCACTGAAGCTTTCTTT	CSVPDGGVGTEAFF
NA	TRBV4-1	TRBD2	TRBJ2-7	TGCGCCAGCAGCCAACTTAGCGGGACAAACTACGAGCAGTACTTC	CASSQLSGTNYEQYF
NA	TRBV7-9	NA	TRBJ2-1	TGTGCCAGCAGTACTCTTGTAGTCTATGAGCAGTTCTTC	CASSTLVVYEQFF
once	TRBV20-1	NA	TRBJ1-1	TGCAGTGTAGGGGGCACTGAAGCTTTCTTT	CSVGGTEAFF
NA	TRBV6-1	TRBD1	TRBJ2-7	TGTGCCAGCAGCGACCTCTCAGGGGGCGGATACGAGCAGTACTTC	CASSDLSGGGYEQYF
NA	TRBV28	TRBD1	TRBJ1-5	TGTGCCAGCAGCAACCGTGGGACAGGGAGCAATCAGCCCCAGCATTTT	CASSNRGTGSNQPQHF
few	TRBV6-6	TRBD1	TRBJ2-2	TGTGCCAGCAGAGGGACAGGGGGCTTTACCGGGGAGCTGTTTTTT	CASRGTGGFTGELFF
few	TRBV11-2	NA	TRBJ2-3	TGTGCCGGCAGGGACAAAAGCACAGATACGCAGTATTTT	CAGRDKSTDTQYF
few	TRBV10-2	TRBD2	TRBJ2-1	TGCGCCAGCGGACACGGGGGGGGGTACAATGAGCAGTTCTTC	CASGHGGGYNEQFF
NA	TRBV5-1	TRBD1	TRBJ2-3	TGCGCCAGCAGCTTGGGCCCCGGACAGGGGGATACGCAGTATTTT	CASSLGPGQGDTQYF
NA	TRBV19	NA	TRBJ1-1	TGTGCCAGTCAACAGGGTAACACTGAAGCTTTCTTT	CASQQGNTEAFF
once	TRBV4-2	NA	TRBJ2-7	TGTGCCAGCAGCCAAGGTGTGTCAGGCTACGAGCAGTACTTC	CASSQGVSGYEQYF
NA	TRBV2	TRBD2	TRBJ2-2	TGTGCCAGCAGACGACTAGCGGGGGGCGCCGGGGAGCTGTTTTTT	CASRRLAGGAGELFF
NA	TRBV28	TRBD2	TRBJ2-2	TGTGCCAGCAGTTTCGTTAGCGGGAGGCGTACCGGGGAGCTGTTTTTT	CASSFVSGRRTGELFF
once	TRBV5-4	TRBD1	TRBJ1-1	TGTGCCAGCAGCGGCCCGGGACAGGACTTATTTCGGACTGAAGCTTTCTTT	CASSGPGQDLFRTEAFF
NA	TRBV5-4	NA	TRBJ1-1	TGTGCCAGCAGCGGGAGGGGGGGGACTGAAGCTTTCTTT	CASSGRGGTEAFF
few	TRBV19	NA	TRBJ2-1	TGTGCCAGTAGTATAGGTAGCTCCTACAATGAGCAGTTCTTC	CASSIGSSYNEQFF
NA	TRBV5-6	NA	TRBJ2-2	TGTGCCAGCAGCTTGGGGAGCTCACACCTAACCGGGGAGCTGTTTTTT	CASSLGSSHLTGELFF
NA	TRBV9	TRBD1	TRBJ2-7	TGTGCCAGCAGTCAAGACAGGGCTTGCTACGAGCAGTACTTC	CASSQDRACYEQYF
NA	TRBV6-1	TRBD2	TRBJ2-5	TGTGCCAGCAGTGCTAGCGGGGGGGCCTGGGAGACCCAGTACTTC	CASSASGGAWETQYF
NA	TRBV9	TRBD2	TRBJ2-1	TGTGCCAGCAGCGTAGGGGGGGGGTCGAGCTCCTACAATGAGCAGTTCTTC	CASSVGGGSSSYNEQFF
once	TRBV10-3	NA	TRBJ1-2	TGTGCCAGCGTTTCTGTTCCGTTAGCTAACTATGGCTACACCTTC	CASVSVPLANYGYTF
NA	TRBV2	TRBD2	TRBJ2-5	TGTGCCAGCAGGTTACTAGCGGGGGATGGAGAGACCCAGTACTTC	CASRLLAGDGETQYF
NA	TRBV4-2	TRBD2	TRBJ2-5	TGTGCCAGCAGCCAAGAGCCCCTAGCGGGGGGGCAGGGGGGAGAGACCCAGTACTTC	CASSQEPLAGGQGGETQYF
few	TRBV28	TRBD2	TRBJ2-1	TGTGCCAGCGGGCCTTCTTTAGCGGGAGGTGAAATACGTAGCTCCTACAATGAGCAGTTCTTC	CASGPSLAGGEIRSSYNEQFF
NA	TRBV7-2	NA	TRBJ1-2	TGTGCCAGCAGCCATCGGGCAGGGGTTGACTATGGCTACACCTTC	CASSHRAGVDYGYTF
NA	TRBV9	TRBD1	TRBJ2-3	TGTGCCAGCAGCTCTCCCGGAGGGGACAGGGGGCACCCAGATACGCAGTATTTT	CASSSPGGDRGHPDTQYF
NA	TRBV9	NA	TRBJ2-5	TGTGCCAGCAGCTCCCGTCCCCGGGGTACCCAGTACTTC	CASSSRPRGTQYF
NA	TRBV5-8	TRBD2	TRBJ2-7	TGTGCCAGCAGCTTGGGGCCTAGCGGATACGAGCAGTACTTC	CASSLGPSGYEQYF
NA	TRBV7-6	TRBD2	TRBJ2-5	TGTGCCAGCAGCTTAGGCCTAGCGGGGGCCTCTCAAGAGACCCAGTACTTC	CASSLGLAGASQETQYF
NA	TRBV9	NA	TRBJ2-3	TGTGCCAGCAGCGTAGATGCAGGGGGCACAGATACGCAGTATTTT	CASSVDAGGTDTQYF
NA	TRBV7-3	NA	TRBJ2-3	TGTGCCAGCAGCTTGGGGGCCCCTGGGGCAGATACGCAGTATTTT	CASSLGAPGADTQYF
once	TRBV30	NA	TRBJ2-3	TGTGCCTGGAGTGTACAAAGCGGGTTCTTTGATACGCAGTATTTT	CAWSVQSGFFDTQYF
NA	TRBV7-9	NA	TRBJ1-5	TGTGCCAGCAGCTTAGGACAGATGAGCAATCAGCCCCAGCATTTT	CASSLGQMSNQPQHF
NA	TRBV7-2	NA	TRBJ2-3	TGTGCCAGCAGCTTAGCAGGGGGGGCCATGAATACGCAGTATTTT	CASSLAGGAMNTQYF
NA	TRBV6-5	TRBD1	TRBJ1-1	TGTGCCAGCAGGCCTGACAGGGGTTTGGGTGAAGCTTTCTTT	CASRPDRGLGEAFF
NA	TRBV6-6	TRBD2	TRBJ2-7	TGTGCCAGCAGTTATCGGACTAGCTACGAGCAGTACTTC	CASSYRTSYEQYF
NA	TRBV5-4	NA	TRBJ2-6	TGTGCCAGCAGCTTGGATCGGGGGGCCAACGTCCTGACTTTC	CASSLDRGANVLTF
NA	TRBV6-1	NA	TRBJ2-2	TGTGCCAGCAGTGAGGGTAGCTTTTACACCGGGGAGCTGTTTTTT	CASSEGSFYTGELFF
NA	TRBV28	TRBD1	TRBJ1-2	TGTGCCAGCAGTCCCCGCCGGGACAGGGCTGGGTCCAACTATGGCTACACCTTC	CASSPRRDRAGSNYGYTF